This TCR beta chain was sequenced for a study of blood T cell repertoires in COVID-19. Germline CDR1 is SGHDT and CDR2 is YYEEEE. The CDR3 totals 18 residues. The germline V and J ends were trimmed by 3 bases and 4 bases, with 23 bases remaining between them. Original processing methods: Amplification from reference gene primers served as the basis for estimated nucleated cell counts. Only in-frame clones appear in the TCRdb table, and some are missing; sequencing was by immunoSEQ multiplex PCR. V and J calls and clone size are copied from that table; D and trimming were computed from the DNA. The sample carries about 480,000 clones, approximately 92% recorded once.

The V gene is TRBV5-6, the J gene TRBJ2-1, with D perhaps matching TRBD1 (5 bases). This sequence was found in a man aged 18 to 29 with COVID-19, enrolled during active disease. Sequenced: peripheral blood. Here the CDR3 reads CASSSDVPTDRFYNEQFF. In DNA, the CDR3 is TGTGCCAGCAGCTCCGACGTCCCCACCGACAGATTTTACAATGAGCAGTTCTTC.